Sequencing of this T cell receptor (beta chain) was carried out in a study of T cells in Graves' hyperthyroidism and ophthalmopathy. Uncontrolled infections, other autoimmune diseases, pregnancy or lactation led to exclusion of patients. As concerns this clonotype: Its antigen is not identified. One junction end disagrees with the germline gene, perhaps due to a read error.

This CDR3 has 15 amino acids. Germline V lookup: CDR1 MNHNS, CDR2 SASEGT. It was RNA transcripts that yielded the amplified TCR beta CDR3 regions. HTBI primers were employed in a first-round RT-PCR of the TCR CDR3. Each CDR3 protein gets one entry after TCRdb re-called the multiplex PCR reads with MiXCR. The sample carries some 720,000 distinct CDR3 sequences, about 15% recorded once. Study results and limitations: Ophthalmopathy was told apart from stable hyperthyroidism by a 13 V-J model.

The receptor's source is a man younger than 35 with Graves' hyperthyroidism. Sequenced sample: blood. The V and J genes are TRBV6-1 and TRBJ2-1; the match to TRBD2 covers 7 bases. The CDR3 region has the DNA TGTGCCAGCAGCAGACTAGCAGGCTCCTACAATGAGCGGTTCTTC. Translated, it gives CASSRLAGSYNERFF.